This T cell receptor (beta chain) was identified during a study of blood T cell repertoires in COVID-19. Study as a whole: Material from acute and convalescent COVID-19 was sourced from the United States, Italy and Spain. Sources were T cells, B-cell-depleted T cells, or PBMCs; the material itself was cDNA or gDNA.

Trimming stripped 0 bases from V and 4 bases from J, with 12 bases between. Looked up from germline, CDR1 is MNHEY and CDR2 is SVGEGT. This CDR3 comprises 15 residues. Authors' analysis steps: Nucleated cell counts were estimated from reference gene primer amplification. Here immunoSEQ multiplex PCR was the method, and the copy in TCRdb shows in-frame clones only, minus some. That table furnishes V, J and clone size, whereas the DNA furnished D and trimming. The table records around 100,000 clones, over 75% of them present only once. Sequencing was carried out using peripheral blood. The source of this sequence is a human donor with acute or convalescent COVID-19. The donor label of this sample is uncertain. The rearrangement links TRBV6-2 or TRBV6-3 to TRBJ1-1, with no clear D. CDR3 sequence reads: CASSYSIGQVTEAFF. CDR3 DNA sequence: TGTGCCAGCAGTTACTCGATTGGGCAGGTCACTGAAGCTTTCTTT.